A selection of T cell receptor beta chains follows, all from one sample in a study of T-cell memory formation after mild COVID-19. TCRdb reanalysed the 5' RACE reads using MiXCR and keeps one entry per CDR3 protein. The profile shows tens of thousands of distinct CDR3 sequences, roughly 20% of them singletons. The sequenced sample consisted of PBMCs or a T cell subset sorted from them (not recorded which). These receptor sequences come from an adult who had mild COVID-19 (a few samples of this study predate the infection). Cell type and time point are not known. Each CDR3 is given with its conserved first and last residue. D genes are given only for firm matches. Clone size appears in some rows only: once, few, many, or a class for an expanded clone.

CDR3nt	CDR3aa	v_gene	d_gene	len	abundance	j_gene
TGTGCCAGCAGCTCCGACAGGGCGGTCGGGGACACTGAAGCTTTCTTT	CASSSDRAVGDTEAFF	TRBV7-8	TRBD1	16	-	TRBJ1-1
TGTGCCTGGAGTCTGGCTATCTACGAGCAGTACTTC	CAWSLAIYEQYF	TRBV30	-	12	many	TRBJ2-7
TGTGCCAGCAGCCCCCAATACGACAGGGGACAAGAGACCCAGTACTTC	CASSPQYDRGQETQYF	TRBV7-2	TRBD1	16	many	TRBJ2-5
TGTGCCAGCAGCTTACTCGACGTGGTGGGCACAGATACGCAGTATTTT	CASSLLDVVGTDTQYF	TRBV7-6	-	16	-	TRBJ2-3
TGTGCCACCAGTGATAACTCAGGGAGGACTTTCTACAATGAGCAGTTCTTC	CATSDNSGRTFYNEQFF	TRBV24-1	-	17	many	TRBJ2-1
TGTGCCAGCAGCTCGAGCGGGAGAAGCACAGATACGCAGTATTTT	CASSSSGRSTDTQYF	TRBV7-9	TRBD2	15	many	TRBJ2-3
TGTGCCAGCAGTGCTGTTTGGAATCAGCCCCAGCATTTT	CASSAVWNQPQHF	TRBV11-3	-	13	many	TRBJ1-5
TGTGCCAGCATTACAGGGTACACCGGGGAGCTGTTTTTT	CASITGYTGELFF	TRBV6-2/TRBV6-3	-	13	many	TRBJ2-2
TGTGCCAGCAGTGATCAGGGACTCGATGAGCAGTTCTTC	CASSDQGLDEQFF	TRBV2	-	13	many	TRBJ2-1
TGTGCCAGCAGTTTAAGTTCTGGGTTCTACACCTTC	CASSLSSGFYTF	TRBV12-3/TRBV12-4	-	12	medium-sized	TRBJ1-2
TGTGCCAGCAGCTTAGCCGACAGGGCGCCTAATGAAAAACTGTTTTTT	CASSLADRAPNEKLFF	TRBV7-9	TRBD1	16	-	TRBJ1-4
TGTGCCAGCTCACAAAGCAGGGGAGGTGGGAACACTGAAGCTTTCTTT	CASSQSRGGGNTEAFF	TRBV18	-	16	-	TRBJ1-1
TGTGCCAGCAGCTTGGGTATTAGCTTGCAGACCCAGTACTTC	CASSLGISLQTQYF	TRBV5-6	-	14	many	TRBJ2-5
TGTGCCAGCAGCCAAGGACAGGGGGCCCCTGAAGCTTTCTTT	CASSQGQGAPEAFF	TRBV7-8	TRBD1	14	-	TRBJ1-1
TGTGCCAGCAGCTTAGCGCCGGGGGGCAATAGGGAAAAACTGTTTTTT	CASSLAPGGNREKLFF	TRBV7-2	-	16	many	TRBJ1-4
TGTGCCAGCAAGAGGCAACCAACCACTGAAGCTTTCTTT	CASKRQPTTEAFF	TRBV2	-	13	many	TRBJ1-1
TGCGCCAGCAGCCAAGTTCACGGGGGGGCATTCTACGAGCAGTACTTC	CASSQVHGGAFYEQYF	TRBV4-1	TRBD2	16	many	TRBJ2-7
TGTGCCAGCAGTTCAGCTAGCGGTACAGATACGCAGTATTTT	CASSSASGTDTQYF	TRBV12-3/TRBV12-4	TRBD2	14	-	TRBJ2-3
TGTGCCAGTAACTTGGGGCAGGGAGAAGGCACCGGGGAGCTGTTTTTT	CASNLGQGEGTGELFF	TRBV19	-	16	many	TRBJ2-2
TGCAGCGTTGAAGAACAGGGGCGTAAATACGAGCAGTACTTC	CSVEEQGRKYEQYF	TRBV29-1	TRBD1	14	medium-sized	TRBJ2-7
TGTGCCAGCAGCTCCCCCGGGGATGGGGCCAACGTCCTGACTTTC	CASSSPGDGANVLTF	TRBV5-5	-	15	-	TRBJ2-6
TGTGCCAGCAGCTTAGACGGAGGCTCTAAACAGAACACTGAAGCTTTCTTT	CASSLDGGSKQNTEAFF	TRBV7-9	-	17	many	TRBJ1-1
TGCGCCAGCAGCCAAGAGGACAGCCTTGAGGGGAATGAGCAGTTCTTC	CASSQEDSLEGNEQFF	TRBV4-1	-	16	many	TRBJ2-1
TGTGCCTCCAGTCGGGGGACAGGAGCTTTAGGTTACGAGCAGTACTTC	CASSRGTGALGYEQYF	TRBV30	TRBD1	16	many	TRBJ2-7
TGTGCCATCAGTGAACGACAGGGGTCCGCCGAGCAGTACTTC	CAISERQGSAEQYF	TRBV10-3	TRBD1	14	many	TRBJ2-7
TGTGCCAGCAGCCACGGCACTCTAGCTGGAAACACCATATATTTT	CASSHGTLAGNTIYF	TRBV4-2	-	15	few	TRBJ1-3
TGTGCCAGCAGCCCTGGTGGGGGTACGGATACGCAGTATTTT	CASSPGGGTDTQYF	TRBV12-3/TRBV12-4	-	14	-	TRBJ2-3
TGTGCCAGCTCTTCGGACCCGGTTCTCTACGAGCAGTACTTC	CASSSDPVLYEQYF	TRBV18	-	14	few	TRBJ2-7
TGTGCCAGCAGCCAAGCATACAGGGGAGCCTACGAGCAGTACTTC	CASSQAYRGAYEQYF	TRBV3-1	TRBD1	15	many	TRBJ2-7
TGTGCCAGCAGCTTGACGTCCCTAGGGAATTATTATGGCTACACCTTC	CASSLTSLGNYYGYTF	TRBV11-2	-	16	many	TRBJ1-2
TGTGCCAGCAGTTCAACCTACAGGGCCGAGCAGTACTTC	CASSSTYRAEQYF	TRBV6-5	-	13	-	TRBJ2-7
TGTGCCAGCAGTTACTCCGACAGGGGCAGCAGTCAGCCCCAGCATTTT	CASSYSDRGSSQPQHF	TRBV6-5	TRBD1	16	-	TRBJ1-5
TGTGCCAGCAGCTTATTTCGGCGGGGAGCAGGAGAGACCCAGTACTTC	CASSLFRRGAGETQYF	TRBV7-2	-	16	many	TRBJ2-5
TGTGCCAGCAGCCAAGGGGGCAATGAGCAGTTCTTC	CASSQGGNEQFF	TRBV4-2	-	12	many	TRBJ2-1
TGTGCCAGCAGTCCGATTCCCCAGGCAAGCACAGATACGCAGTATTTT	CASSPIPQASTDTQYF	TRBV12-3/TRBV12-4	-	16	many	TRBJ2-3
TGTGCCAGCAGCGTAGATGCGGGAGAAGAGACCCAGTACTTC	CASSVDAGEETQYF	TRBV9	TRBD2	14	many	TRBJ2-5
TGTGCCATCAGTGAGAAGGGGATCGAGAACACTGAAGCTTTCTTT	CAISEKGIENTEAFF	TRBV10-3	-	15	many	TRBJ1-1
TGCAGTCTGTCGGAGGGAAGCTCCTACAATGAGCAGTTCTTC	CSLSEGSSYNEQFF	TRBV20-1	-	14	-	TRBJ2-1
TGCAGCGTTTCCAGACAGATTCAAGAGACCCAGTACTTC	CSVSRQIQETQYF	TRBV29-1	-	13	many	TRBJ2-5
TGTGCCAGCAGCTTAGGGGGGACTAGGTCCTACGAGCAGTACTTC	CASSLGGTRSYEQYF	TRBV7-2	TRBD2	15	many	TRBJ2-7
TGTGCCAGCAGTTCAGACTATGGCTACACCTTC	CASSSDYGYTF	TRBV6-6	-	11	-	TRBJ1-2
TGTGCCAGCAGCTTAGGGCTAGCTACAGATACGCAGTATTTT	CASSLGLATDTQYF	TRBV7-2	-	14	medium-sized	TRBJ2-3
TGTGCCAGCAGCTTAGTTGGAGGGCCAGATACGCAGTATTTT	CASSLVGGPDTQYF	TRBV7-6	-	14	-	TRBJ2-3
TGCAGTGCTAGAAGTCCGGGAGGGAACACTGAAGCTTTCTTT	CSARSPGGNTEAFF	TRBV20-1	-	14	many	TRBJ1-1
TGTGCCAGCAGTCGCGTACCGAACACTGAAGCTTTCTTT	CASSRVPNTEAFF	TRBV12-3/TRBV12-4	-	13	many	TRBJ1-1
TGTGCCAGCAGCTTAGCGCCTAGCGGAAGCACCGGGGAGCTGTTTTTT	CASSLAPSGSTGELFF	TRBV7-6	TRBD2	16	many	TRBJ2-2
TGCGCCAGCAGCTTGCGGGCACCGCGGGACGGCTACACCTTC	CASSLRAPRDGYTF	TRBV5-1	-	14	-	TRBJ1-2
TGTGCCAGCAGCCGAGGACATGAGGCTACGACGCAGTACTTC	CASSRGHEATTQYF	TRBV6-6	-	14	-	TRBJ2-7
TGTGCCAGCAGCCAGGAGGGTCGTATTGATACGCAGTATTTT	CASSQEGRIDTQYF	TRBV4-2	-	14	-	TRBJ2-3
TGTGCCAGCAGTCTTGCCAGCTATGGCTACACCTTC	CASSLASYGYTF	TRBV12-3/TRBV12-4	-	12	many	TRBJ1-2
TGCAGTGCTAGAGAGGTTGGAGGGGCCAAAAACATTCAGTACTTC	CSAREVGGAKNIQYF	TRBV20-1	-	15	-	TRBJ2-4
TGTGCCAGCAGTTACTCGGGCGGCACTGAAGCTTTCTTT	CASSYSGGTEAFF	TRBV6-5	-	13	many	TRBJ1-1
TGTGCCAGCAGCTATGGGACAGGCACCGTTGTCGATGGCTACACCTTC	CASSYGTGTVVDGYTF	TRBV6-2/TRBV6-3	TRBD1	16	many	TRBJ1-2
TGCGCCAGCAGCTTGGGCCTCAATCCGGGTTTCCAAGAGACCCAGTACTTC	CASSLGLNPGFQETQYF	TRBV5-1	-	17	many	TRBJ2-5
TGTGCCAGCAGCTCACAAGGACAGGGTACCTACGAGCAGTACTTC	CASSSQGQGTYEQYF	TRBV11-3	TRBD1	15	many	TRBJ2-7